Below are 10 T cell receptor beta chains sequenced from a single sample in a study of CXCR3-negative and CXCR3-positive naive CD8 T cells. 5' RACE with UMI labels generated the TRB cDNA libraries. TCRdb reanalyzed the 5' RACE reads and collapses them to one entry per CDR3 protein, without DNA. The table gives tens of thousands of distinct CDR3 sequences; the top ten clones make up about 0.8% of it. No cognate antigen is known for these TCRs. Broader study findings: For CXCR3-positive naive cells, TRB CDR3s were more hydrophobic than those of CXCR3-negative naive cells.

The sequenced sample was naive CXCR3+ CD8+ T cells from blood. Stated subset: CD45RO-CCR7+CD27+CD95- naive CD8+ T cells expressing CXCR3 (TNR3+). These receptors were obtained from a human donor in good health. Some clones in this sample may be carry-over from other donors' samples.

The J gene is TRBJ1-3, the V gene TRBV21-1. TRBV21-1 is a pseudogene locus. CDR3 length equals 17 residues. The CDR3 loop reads CASSKGEDLRAGNTIYF.

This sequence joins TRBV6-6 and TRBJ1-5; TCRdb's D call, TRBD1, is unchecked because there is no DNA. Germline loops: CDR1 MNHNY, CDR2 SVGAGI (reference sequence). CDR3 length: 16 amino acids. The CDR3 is CASGAWADRELMPQHF.

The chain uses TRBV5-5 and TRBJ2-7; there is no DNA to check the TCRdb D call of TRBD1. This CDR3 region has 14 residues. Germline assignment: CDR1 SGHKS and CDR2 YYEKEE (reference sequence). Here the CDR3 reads CASSPTGATYEQYF.

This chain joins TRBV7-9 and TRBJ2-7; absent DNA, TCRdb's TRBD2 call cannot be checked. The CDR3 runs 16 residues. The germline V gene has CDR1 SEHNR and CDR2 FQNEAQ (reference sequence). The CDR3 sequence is CASSSDWGGSIDEQYF.

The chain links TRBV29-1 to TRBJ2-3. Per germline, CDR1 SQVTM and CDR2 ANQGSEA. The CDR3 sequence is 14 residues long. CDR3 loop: CSANEYLSTDTQYF.

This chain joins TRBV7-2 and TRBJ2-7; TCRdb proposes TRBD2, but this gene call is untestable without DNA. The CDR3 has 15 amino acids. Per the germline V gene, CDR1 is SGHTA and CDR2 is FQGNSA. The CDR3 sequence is CASSSSTWGGYEQYF.

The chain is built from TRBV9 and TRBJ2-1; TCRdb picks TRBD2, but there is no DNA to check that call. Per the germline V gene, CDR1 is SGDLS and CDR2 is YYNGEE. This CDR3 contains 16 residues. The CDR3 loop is CASSATGSLNYNEQFF.

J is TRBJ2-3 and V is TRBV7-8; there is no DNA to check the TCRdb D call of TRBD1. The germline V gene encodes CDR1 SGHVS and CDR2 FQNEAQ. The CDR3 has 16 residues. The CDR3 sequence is CASSLGIGRGKDTQYF.

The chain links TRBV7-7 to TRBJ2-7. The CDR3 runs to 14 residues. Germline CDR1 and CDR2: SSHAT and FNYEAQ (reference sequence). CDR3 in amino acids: CASSLRSGSDEQYF.

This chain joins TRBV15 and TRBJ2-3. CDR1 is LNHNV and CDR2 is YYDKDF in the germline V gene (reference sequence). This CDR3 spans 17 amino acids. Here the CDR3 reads CATSSPLEEYGLNTQYF.